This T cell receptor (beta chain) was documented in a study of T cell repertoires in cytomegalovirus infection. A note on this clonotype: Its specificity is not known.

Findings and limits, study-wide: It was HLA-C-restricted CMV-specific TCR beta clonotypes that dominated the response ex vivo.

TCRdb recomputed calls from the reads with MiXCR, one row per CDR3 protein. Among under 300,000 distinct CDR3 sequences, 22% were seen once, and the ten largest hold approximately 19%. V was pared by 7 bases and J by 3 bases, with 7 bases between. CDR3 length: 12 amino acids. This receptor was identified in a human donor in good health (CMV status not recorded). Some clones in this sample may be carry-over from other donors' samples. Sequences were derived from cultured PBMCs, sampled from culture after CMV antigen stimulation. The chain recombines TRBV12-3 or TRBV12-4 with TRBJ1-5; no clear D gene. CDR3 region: CASTRINQPQHF. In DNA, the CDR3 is TGTGCCAGCACCAGAATCAATCAGCCCCAGCATTTT.